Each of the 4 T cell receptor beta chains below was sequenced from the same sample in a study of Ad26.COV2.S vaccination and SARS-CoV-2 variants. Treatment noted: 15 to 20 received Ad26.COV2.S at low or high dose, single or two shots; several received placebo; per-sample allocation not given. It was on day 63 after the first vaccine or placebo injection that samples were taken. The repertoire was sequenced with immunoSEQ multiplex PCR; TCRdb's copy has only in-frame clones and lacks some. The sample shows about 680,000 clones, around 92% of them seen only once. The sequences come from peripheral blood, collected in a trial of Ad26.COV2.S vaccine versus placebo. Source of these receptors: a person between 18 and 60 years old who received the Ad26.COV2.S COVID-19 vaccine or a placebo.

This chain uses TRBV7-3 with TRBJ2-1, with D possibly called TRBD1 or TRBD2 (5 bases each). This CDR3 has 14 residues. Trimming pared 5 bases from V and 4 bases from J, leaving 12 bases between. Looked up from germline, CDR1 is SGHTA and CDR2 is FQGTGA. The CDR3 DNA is TGTGCCAGCAGCCTCGGGACGGAATACAATGAGCAGTTCTTC. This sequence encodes CASSLGTEYNEQFF.

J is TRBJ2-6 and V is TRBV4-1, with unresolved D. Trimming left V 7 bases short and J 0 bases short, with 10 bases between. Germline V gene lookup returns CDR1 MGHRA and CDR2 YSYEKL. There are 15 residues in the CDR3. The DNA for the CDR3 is TGCGCCAGCAACCACGGCAACTCTGGGGCCAACGTCCTGACTTTC. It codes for CASNHGNSGANVLTF.

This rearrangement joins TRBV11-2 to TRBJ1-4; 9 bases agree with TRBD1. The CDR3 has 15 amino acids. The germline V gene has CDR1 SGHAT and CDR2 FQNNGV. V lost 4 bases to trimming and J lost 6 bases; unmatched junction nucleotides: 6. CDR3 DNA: TGTGCCAGCAGCTCTTGGACAGGGGAGGATGAAAAACTGTTTTTT. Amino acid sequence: CASSSWTGEDEKLFF.

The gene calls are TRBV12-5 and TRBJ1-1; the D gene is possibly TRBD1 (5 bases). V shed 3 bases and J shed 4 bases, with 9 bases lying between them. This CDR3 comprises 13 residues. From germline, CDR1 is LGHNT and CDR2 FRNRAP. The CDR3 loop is CASGFTGGTEAFF. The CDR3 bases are TGTGCTAGTGGTTTCACGGGGGGCACTGAAGCTTTCTTT.